This TCR beta chain originates from a study of cytotoxic CD8 clonotypes in ibrutinib-treated CLL. Broader study findings: Baseline clonality, above age-matched healthy donor levels, tracked circulating CD8+ T-cell counts.

Method: immunoSEQ multiplex PCR; TCRdb's copy keeps in-frame clones and lacks some. The sample carries 270,000 or so clones, approximately 79% recorded once. Libraries of TCR beta were made from 2 to 2.5 micrograms of genomic DNA that came from cryopreserved PBMCs. On this clone: Antigen: not known. A junction end diverges from the germline sequence, so it may reflect a read error.

CDR1 is KGHSH and CDR2 is LQKENI in the germline V gene. The CDR3 has 14 amino acids. The source was PBMCs, collected at disease progression, from a patient treated with ibrutinib. The V and J genes are TRBV18 and TRBJ2-7; no firm D call. This clonotype originated in a human donor with chronic lymphocytic leukemia. The CDR3 nucleotides are TGTGCCACCACCCTGGGCCAACTCTCCCACGAGCAGTACTTC. Translated: CATTLGQLSHEQYF.